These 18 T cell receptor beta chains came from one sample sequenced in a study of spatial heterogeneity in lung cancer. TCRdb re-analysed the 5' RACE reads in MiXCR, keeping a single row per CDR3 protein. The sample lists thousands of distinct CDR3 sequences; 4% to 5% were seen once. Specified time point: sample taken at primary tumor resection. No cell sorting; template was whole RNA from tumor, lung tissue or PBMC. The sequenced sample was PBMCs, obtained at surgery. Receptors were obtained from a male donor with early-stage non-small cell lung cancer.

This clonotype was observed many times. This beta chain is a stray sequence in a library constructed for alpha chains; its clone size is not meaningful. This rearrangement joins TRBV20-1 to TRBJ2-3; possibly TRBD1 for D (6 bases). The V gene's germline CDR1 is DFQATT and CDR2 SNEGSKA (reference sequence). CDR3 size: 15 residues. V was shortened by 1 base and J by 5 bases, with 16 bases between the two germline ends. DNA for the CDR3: TGCAGTGCTAGAGGGGACACCCCGCAGGGAGATACGCAGTATTTT. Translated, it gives CSARGDTPQGDTQYF.

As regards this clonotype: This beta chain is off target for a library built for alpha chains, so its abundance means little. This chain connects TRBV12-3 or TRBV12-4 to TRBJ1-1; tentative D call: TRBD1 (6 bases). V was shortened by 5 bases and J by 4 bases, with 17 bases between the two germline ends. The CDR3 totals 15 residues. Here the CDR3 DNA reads TGTGCCAGCAGTCCCGTACCCGACAGGTTCACTGAAGCTTTCTTT. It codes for CASSPVPDRFTEAFF.

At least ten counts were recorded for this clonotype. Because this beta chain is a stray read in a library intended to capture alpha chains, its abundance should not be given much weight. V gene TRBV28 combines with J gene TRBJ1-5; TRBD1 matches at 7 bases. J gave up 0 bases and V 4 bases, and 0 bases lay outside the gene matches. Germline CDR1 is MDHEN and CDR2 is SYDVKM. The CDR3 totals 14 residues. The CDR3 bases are TGTGCCAGCAGTTCAGGGGGTAGCAATCAGCCCCAGCATTTT. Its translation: CASSSGGSNQPQHF.

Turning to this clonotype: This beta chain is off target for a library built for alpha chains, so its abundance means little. For the CDR3, the DNA is TGTGCCAGCAGACCCGGACAGGGGAGGAACACTGAAGCTTTCTTT. Translation: CASRPGQGRNTEAFF. The rearrangement links TRBV12-3 or TRBV12-4 to TRBJ1-1, with 9 bases matching TRBD1. J was trimmed by 1 base and V by 6 bases; bases with no gene match: 6. This CDR3 region has 15 residues.

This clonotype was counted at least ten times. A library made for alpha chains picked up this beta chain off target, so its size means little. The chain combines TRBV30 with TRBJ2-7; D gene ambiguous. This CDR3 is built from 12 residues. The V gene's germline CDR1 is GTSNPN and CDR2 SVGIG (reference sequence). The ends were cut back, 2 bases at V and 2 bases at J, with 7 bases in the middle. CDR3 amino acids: CAWSLETYEQYF. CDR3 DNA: TGTGCCTGGAGTCTCGAGACCTACGAGCAGTACTTC.

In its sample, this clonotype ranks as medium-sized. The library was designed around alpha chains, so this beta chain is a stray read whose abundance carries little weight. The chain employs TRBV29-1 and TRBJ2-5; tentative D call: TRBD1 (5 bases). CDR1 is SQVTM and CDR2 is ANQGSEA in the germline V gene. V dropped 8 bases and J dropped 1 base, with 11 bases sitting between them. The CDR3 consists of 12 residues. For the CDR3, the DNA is TGCAGCTCCCGCCAGGGCCAAGAGACCCAGTACTTC. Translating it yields CSSRQGQETQYF.

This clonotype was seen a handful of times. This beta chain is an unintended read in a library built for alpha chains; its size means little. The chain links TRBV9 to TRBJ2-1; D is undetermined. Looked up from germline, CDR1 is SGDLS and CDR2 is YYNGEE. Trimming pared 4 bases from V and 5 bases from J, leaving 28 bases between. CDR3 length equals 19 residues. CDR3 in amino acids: CASSINPHPQETPHNEQFF. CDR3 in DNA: TGTGCCAGCAGCATAAACCCTCACCCCCAGGAAACCCCTCACAATGAGCAGTTCTTC.

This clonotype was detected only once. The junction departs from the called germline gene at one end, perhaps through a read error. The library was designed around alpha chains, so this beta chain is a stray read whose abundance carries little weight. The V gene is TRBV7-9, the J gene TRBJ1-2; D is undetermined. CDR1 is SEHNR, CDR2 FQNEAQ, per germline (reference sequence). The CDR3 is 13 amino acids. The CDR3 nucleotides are TGTCCCAGCAGCCCGACGGAGTCTGGTGGCTACACCTTC. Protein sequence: CPSSPTESGGYTF.

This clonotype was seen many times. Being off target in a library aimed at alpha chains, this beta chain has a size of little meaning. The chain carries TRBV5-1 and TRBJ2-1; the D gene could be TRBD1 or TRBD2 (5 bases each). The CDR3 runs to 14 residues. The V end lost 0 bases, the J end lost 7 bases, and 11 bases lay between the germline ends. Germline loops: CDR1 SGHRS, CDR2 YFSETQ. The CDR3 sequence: CASSLDLGVNEQFF. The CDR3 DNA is TGCGCCAGCAGCTTGGATTTGGGGGTGAATGAGCAGTTCTTC. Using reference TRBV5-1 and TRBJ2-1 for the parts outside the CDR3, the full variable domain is KAGVTQTPRYLIKTRGQQVTLSCSPISGHRSVSWYQQTPGQGLQFLFEYFSETQRNKGNFPGRFSGRQFSNSRSEMNVSTLELGDSALYLCASSLDLGVNEQFFGPGTRLTVL.

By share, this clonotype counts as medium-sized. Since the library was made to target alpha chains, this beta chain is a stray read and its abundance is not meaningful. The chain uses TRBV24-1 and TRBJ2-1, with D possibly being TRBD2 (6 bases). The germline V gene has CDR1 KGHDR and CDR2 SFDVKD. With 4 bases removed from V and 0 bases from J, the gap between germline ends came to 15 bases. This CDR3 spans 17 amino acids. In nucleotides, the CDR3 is TGTGCCACCAGTGACTCGGGGCGGGGAAGCTCCTACAATGAGCAGTTCTTC. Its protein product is CATSDSGRGSSYNEQFF.

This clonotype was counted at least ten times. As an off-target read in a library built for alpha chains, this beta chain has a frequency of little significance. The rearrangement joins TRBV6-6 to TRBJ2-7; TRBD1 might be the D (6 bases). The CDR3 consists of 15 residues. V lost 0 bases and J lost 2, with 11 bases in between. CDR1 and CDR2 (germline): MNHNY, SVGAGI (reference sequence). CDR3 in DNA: TGTGCCAGCAGTTACTCTAGCAGGGGAACCTACGAGCAGTACTTC. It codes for CASSYSSRGTYEQYF.

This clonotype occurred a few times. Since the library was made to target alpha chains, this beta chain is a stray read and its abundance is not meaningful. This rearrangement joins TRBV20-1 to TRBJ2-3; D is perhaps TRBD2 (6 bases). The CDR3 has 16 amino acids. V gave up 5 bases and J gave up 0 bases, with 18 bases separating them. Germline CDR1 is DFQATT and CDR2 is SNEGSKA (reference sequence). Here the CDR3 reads CSAVYLRGTSTDTQYF. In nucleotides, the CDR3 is TGCAGTGCTGTTTATTTGCGGGGAACTAGCACAGATACGCAGTATTTT.

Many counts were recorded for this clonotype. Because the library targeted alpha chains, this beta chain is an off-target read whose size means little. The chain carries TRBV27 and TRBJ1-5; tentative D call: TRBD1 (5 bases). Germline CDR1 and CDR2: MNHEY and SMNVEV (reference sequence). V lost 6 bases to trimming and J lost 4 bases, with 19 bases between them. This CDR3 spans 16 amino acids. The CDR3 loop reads CASSRNGVGGNQPQHF. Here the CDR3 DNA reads TGTGCCAGCAGCCGTAATGGGGTTGGGGGAAATCAGCCCCAGCATTTT.

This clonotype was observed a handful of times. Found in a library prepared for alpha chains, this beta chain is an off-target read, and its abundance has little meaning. The CDR3 sequence: CASSFTGFDTGELFF. The CDR3 DNA sequence: TGTGCCAGCAGCTTCACAGGTTTCGACACCGGGGAGCTGTTTTTT. This chain uses TRBV7-9 with TRBJ2-2; D possibly corresponds to TRBD1 (5 bases). Per germline, CDR1 SEHNR and CDR2 FQNEAQ (reference sequence). Trimming pared 3 bases from V and 3 bases from J, leaving 11 bases between. CDR3 length: 15 residues.

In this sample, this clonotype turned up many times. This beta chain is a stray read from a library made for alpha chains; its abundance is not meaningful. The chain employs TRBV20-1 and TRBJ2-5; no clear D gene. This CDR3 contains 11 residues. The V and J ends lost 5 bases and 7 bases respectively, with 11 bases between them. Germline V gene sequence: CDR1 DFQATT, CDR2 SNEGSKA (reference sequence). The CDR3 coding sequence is TGCAGTGCTGCTTGGCCCGTGACCCAGTACTTC. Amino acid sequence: CSAAWPVTQYF.

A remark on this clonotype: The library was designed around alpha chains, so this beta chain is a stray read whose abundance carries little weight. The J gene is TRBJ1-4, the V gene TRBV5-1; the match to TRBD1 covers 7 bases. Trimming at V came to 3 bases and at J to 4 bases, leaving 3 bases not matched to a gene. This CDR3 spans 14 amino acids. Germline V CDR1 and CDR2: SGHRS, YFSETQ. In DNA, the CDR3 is TGCGCCAGCAGCTGGGACAGCCTTAATGAAAAACTGTTTTTT. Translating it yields CASSWDSLNEKLFF.

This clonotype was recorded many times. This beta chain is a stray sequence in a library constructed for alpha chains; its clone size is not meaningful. CDR3 sequence (DNA): TGCGCCAGCAGCCAATTCATCACCTACAATGAGCAGTTCTTC. Encoded protein: CASSQFITYNEQFF. The rearrangement links TRBV4-3 to TRBJ2-1; D remains ambiguous. Germline assignment: CDR1 LGHNA and CDR2 YSLEER. The CDR3 is made up of 14 amino acids. The ends were cut back, 2 bases at V and 2 bases at J, with 7 bases in the middle.

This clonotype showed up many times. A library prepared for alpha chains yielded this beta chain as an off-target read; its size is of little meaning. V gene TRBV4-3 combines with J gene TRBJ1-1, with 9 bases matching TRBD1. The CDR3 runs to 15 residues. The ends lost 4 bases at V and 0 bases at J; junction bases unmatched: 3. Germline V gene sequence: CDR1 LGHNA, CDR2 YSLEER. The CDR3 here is CASSRGQGLNTEAFF. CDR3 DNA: TGCGCCAGCAGCCGAGGACAGGGGCTGAACACTGAAGCTTTCTTT.